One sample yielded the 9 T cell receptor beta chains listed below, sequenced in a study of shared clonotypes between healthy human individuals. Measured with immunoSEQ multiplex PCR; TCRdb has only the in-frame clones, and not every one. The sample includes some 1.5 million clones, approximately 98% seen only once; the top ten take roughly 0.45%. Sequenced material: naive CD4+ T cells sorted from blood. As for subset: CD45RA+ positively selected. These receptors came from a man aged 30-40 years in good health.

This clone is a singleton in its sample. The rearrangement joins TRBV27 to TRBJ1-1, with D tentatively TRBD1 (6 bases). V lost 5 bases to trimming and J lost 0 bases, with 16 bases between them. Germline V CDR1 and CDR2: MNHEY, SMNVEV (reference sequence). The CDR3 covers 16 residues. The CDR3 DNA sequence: TGTGCCAGCAGTCCCCTAAACAGGGTCATGAACACTGAAGCTTTCTTT. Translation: CASSPLNRVMNTEAFF.

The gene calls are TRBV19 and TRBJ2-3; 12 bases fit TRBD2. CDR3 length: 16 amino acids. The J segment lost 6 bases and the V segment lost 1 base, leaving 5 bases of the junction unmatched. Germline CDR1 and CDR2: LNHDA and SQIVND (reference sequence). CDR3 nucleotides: TGTGCCAGTAGTATAGCACTAGCGGGGGGCCCGGATACGCAGTATTTT. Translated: CASSIALAGGPDTQYF.

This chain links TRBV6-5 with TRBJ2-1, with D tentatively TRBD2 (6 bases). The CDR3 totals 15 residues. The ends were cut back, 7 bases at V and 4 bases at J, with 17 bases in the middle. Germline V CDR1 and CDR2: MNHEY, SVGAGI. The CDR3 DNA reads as TGTGCCAGCACCCTACGGGCTAGCGCATACAATGAGCAGTTCTTC. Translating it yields CASTLRASAYNEQFF.

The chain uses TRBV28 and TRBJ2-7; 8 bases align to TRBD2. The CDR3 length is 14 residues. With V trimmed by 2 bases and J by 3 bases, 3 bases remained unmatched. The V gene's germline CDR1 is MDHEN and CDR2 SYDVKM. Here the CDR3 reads CASSLAGGVYEQYF. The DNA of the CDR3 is TGTGCCAGCAGTTTAGCGGGAGGCGTCTACGAGCAGTACTTC.

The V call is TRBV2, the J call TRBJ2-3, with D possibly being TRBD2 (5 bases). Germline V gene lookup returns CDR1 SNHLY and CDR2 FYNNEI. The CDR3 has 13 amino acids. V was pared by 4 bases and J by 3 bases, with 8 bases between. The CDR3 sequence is CASSADSTDTQYF. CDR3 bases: TGTGCCAGCAGTGCGGACTCAACAGATACGCAGTATTTT.

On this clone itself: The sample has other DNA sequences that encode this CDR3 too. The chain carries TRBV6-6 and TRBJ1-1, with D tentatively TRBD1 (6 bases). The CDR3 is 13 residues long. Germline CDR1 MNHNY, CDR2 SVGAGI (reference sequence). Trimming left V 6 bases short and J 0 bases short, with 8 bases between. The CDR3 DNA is TGTGCCAGCAGCCGACAGGTGAACACTGAAGCTTTCTTT. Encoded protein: CASSRQVNTEAFF.

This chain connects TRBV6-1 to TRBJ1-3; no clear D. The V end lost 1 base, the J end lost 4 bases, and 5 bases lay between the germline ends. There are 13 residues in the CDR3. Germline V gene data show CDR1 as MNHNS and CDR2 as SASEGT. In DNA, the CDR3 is TGTGCCAGCAGTGAAGGGACGGGAAACACCATATATTTT. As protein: CASSEGTGNTIYF.

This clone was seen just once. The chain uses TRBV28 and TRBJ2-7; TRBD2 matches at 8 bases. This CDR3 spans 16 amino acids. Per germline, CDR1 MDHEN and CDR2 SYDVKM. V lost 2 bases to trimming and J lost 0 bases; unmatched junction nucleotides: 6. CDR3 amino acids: CASSLHTSGSSYEQYF. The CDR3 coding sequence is TGTGCCAGCAGTTTACATACTAGCGGTAGCTCCTACGAGCAGTACTTC.

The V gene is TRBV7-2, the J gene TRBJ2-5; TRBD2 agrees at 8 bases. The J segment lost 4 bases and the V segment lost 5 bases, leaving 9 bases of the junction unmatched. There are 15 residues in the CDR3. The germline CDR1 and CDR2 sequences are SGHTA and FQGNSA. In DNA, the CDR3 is TGTGCCAGCAGCCGCGACTCCGGGAGGGGAGAGACCCAGTACTTC. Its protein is CASSRDSGRGETQYF.